Here is one T cell receptor (beta chain) with its context. Trimming cost V 5 bases and J 4 bases; bases outside gene matches: 11. This CDR3 has 17 amino acids. Germline lookup yields CDR1 SGHDT and CDR2 YYEEEE. This sample was included in a study of control samples from healthy donors and cancer patients. Repertoires were generated with immunoSEQ multiplex PCR, while TCRdb's copy carries only in-frame clones and drops some. In the table there are 190,000 or so clones, 80% to 95% of which are singletons. The J gene is TRBJ2-2, the V gene TRBV5-6; 10 nucleotides agree with TRBD1. The source is a man between 18 and 35 years old in good health. Sequencing was done on a sample of blood. The CDR3 spells CASSRPGQGSSTGELFF. CDR3 in DNA: TGTGCCAGCAGTCGTCCGGGACAGGGGTCGAGCACCGGGGAGCTGTTTTTT.